This TCR beta chain was obtained from a study of CD8 T cells in seronegative destructive rheumatoid arthritis (dated by TCRdb to the early 2020s). Background for the entire study: At the time of sampling, biological drugs were being given to seven out of the eight CND-RA patients. The study compared peripheral CD8+ TCRbeta repertoires from patients with CCP-negative destructive rheumatoid arthritis (CND-RA) against repertoires from newly diagnosed seropositive RA, seronegative RA and healthy controls. Rather than undergoing new sequencing, the seropositive RA, seronegative RA and healthy control comparison cohorts were drawn from an earlier published TCRbeta dataset.

Genomic DNA from CD8+ cells was used for TCRbeta sequencing according to the manufacturer's instructions. TCRbeta sequencing used the immunoSEQ assay and was run at a genomics technology centre in Finland. On the study's bioinformatics: The clonotype tables produced by the immunoSEQ preprocessing pipeline were converted into VDJtools format, and any non-productive clonotypes were filtered out. Samples with fewer than 10,000 reads were excluded, the remaining samples were subsampled to 10,000 reads, and six of the eight CND-RA samples met this threshold. The VDJtools CalcDiversityStats function was applied to data subsampled to 10,000 reads to calculate Shannon-Wiener, Simpson and clonality indices. Non-singleton TCRbeta clonotypes were hard-matched, with no mismatches allowed, against VDJdb to infer antigen specificity. CDR3 sequences that differed by a single amino acid (Hamming distance 1) were grouped into clusters that potentially share antigen targets. Public clonotypes were tested for group enrichment with one-sided Fisher's exact tests after resampling groups to six samples, repeated ten times. TCRdb took over this immuneACCESS table, retaining in-frame rearrangements with V and J assigned. Such tables are incomplete; in checked studies, under half of the missing clones stem from an unresolved V gene, and the remainder is unexplained. The V and J calls and clone size were taken over from that table, and D and trimming were inferred from the DNA. The sample table shows roughly 13,000 clones, and 75% to 90% are seen once. The top ten constitute roughly a quarter of the sample.

CND-RA patients were negative for the clinical CCP2 antibody test, and joint destruction progressed despite active therapy. All CND-RA patients were characterized by typical joint destruction in wrists and ankles and by failure of conventional anti-rheumatic therapy. CND-RA patients were sampled after long disease histories, spanning decades in several cases, rather than at diagnosis. Roughly 50 millilitres of EDTA-anticoagulated peripheral blood were collected from each patient. Peripheral blood mononuclear cells were isolated by Ficoll-Paque PLUS density gradient separation. Using AutoMACS magnetic bead positive selection, CD8+ cells were isolated from either fresh or cryopreserved PBMCs, and flow cytometry was used to check purity. Genomic DNA was extracted with Nucleospin Tissue or Tissue XS kits and quantified on a Qubit 2.0 fluorometer. Beyond this particular receptor, the publication reports: The study acknowledged the small size of the CND-RA cohort as a limitation. Once age was adjusted for, the CD8+ TCRbeta repertoires of CND-RA patients appeared less diverse and more clonal than the repertoires of other RA subtypes. Without diagnostic samples, TCR repertoire differences may partly reflect poor disease control over the years rather than being present at onset. A distinct set of enriched public clonotypes appeared to be present in CND-RA patients, and the authors interpreted this finding as support for a separate disease subset. CND-RA repertoires showed more CMV-reactive and fewer influenza A-reactive CD8+ TCRbeta sequences than controls and other RA subtypes. No public clonotype enrichment survived Benjamini-Hochberg correction across the approximately 120,000 clonotypes tested.

Remarks on this clone: This receptor's antigen is unknown. No base-level quality is on record; no much larger clone is a single base apart.

Material for sequencing was CD8+ T cells from blood. The origin of this receptor is a woman aged 25 to 55 with seronegative destructive rheumatoid arthritis.

The CDR3 here reads CASSYTAGGLWETQYF. The sequenced DNA is TGTGCCAGCAGTTACACCGCGGGGGGGCTTTGGGAGACCCAGTACTTC. This sequence uses TRBV6-5 and TRBJ2-5; 9 bases in between match TRBD2. Trimming removed 2 bases from V and 5 bases from J; the gene matches leave 9 bases unexplained. From the germline V gene, CDR1 is MNHEY and CDR2 is SVGAGI. The CDR3 has 16 amino acids, counting the end cysteine and phenylalanine. The entry retains the CDR3 DNA only, 48 bases that are in frame from base 1.